The clone carrying this TCR beta chain was picked up many times. What it binds is not known. This entry is derived from a study of early T cells in non-severe SARS-CoV-2 infection. The overall study: The study sequenced bulk RNA from unsorted whole blood, with chains unpaired. Overall study findings and caveats: Anti-spike CD8 responses were favored in VDJdb matching, and private and CD4 specificities were missed.

The germline CDR1 and CDR2 sequences are ENHRY and SYGVKD. The CDR3 length is 14 residues. Trimming removed 6 bases at V and 1 base at J, with 12 bases between. Unique molecular identifier tags were affixed to discrete cDNA molecules. TCRdb redid the calling of the 5' RACE reads with MiXCR, one entry per CDR3 protein. Of some 89,000 distinct CDR3 sequences in the sample, approximately 10% were seen once. The chain links TRBV10-3 to TRBJ1-1; D call uncertain. The receptor was isolated from an adult who was a healthcare worker with PCR-confirmed SARS-CoV-2 infection or an uninfected control (not recorded which). The sequencing here drew on whole blood, taken at baseline. CDR3 sequence (DNA): TGTGCCATCAGACCGGACGGTCGGAACACTGAAGCTTTCTTT. Translating it yields CAIRPDGRNTEAFF.